The 6 T cell receptor beta chains below were found in one sample sequenced in a study of OX40 agonist ivuxolimab in advanced cancers. Repertoires were generated with immunoSEQ multiplex PCR, while TCRdb's copy carries only in-frame clones and drops some. The data show about 48,000 clones, with 79% seen just once and less than 2% held by the top ten. This material consisted of CD4+ or CD8+ T cells sorted from blood, taken in a trial of the OX40 agonist ivuxolimab. All receptors derive from an adult with an advanced solid tumor such as melanoma, head and neck, liver or kidney cancer.

For the CDR3, the DNA is TGTGCCAGCAGCCGGACAGTCCAAAGCAATCAGCCCCAGCATTTT. Its translation is CASSRTVQSNQPQHF. The chain carries TRBV6-5 and TRBJ1-5; D might be TRBD1 (6 bases). V was shortened by 6 bases and J by 1 base, with 13 bases between the two germline ends. The CDR3 is 15 amino acids. The V gene's germline CDR1 is MNHEY and CDR2 SVGAGI.

The chain has TRBV7-2 and TRBJ2-4; D unresolved. The germline gives CDR1 SGHTA, CDR2 FQGNSA. CDR3 length: 13 amino acids. V was trimmed by 2 bases and J by 4 bases, leaving 6 bases between them. CDR3 DNA: TGTGCCAGCAGCTTATCCCCGAAAAACATTCAGTACTTC. This encodes CASSLSPKNIQYF.

The gene calls are TRBV9 and TRBJ2-7; 10 bases line up with TRBD2. V lost 0 bases and J lost 5; bases outside the gene matches: 5. The CDR3 consists of 15 residues. The germline V gene encodes CDR1 SGDLS and CDR2 YYNGEE. CDR3 nucleotides: TGTGCCAGCAGCGTAGCTACGGGACTAGCGCACGAGCAGTACTTC. It translates to CASSVATGLAHEQYF.

The J gene is TRBJ1-3, the V gene TRBV5-1; 8 bases agree with TRBD1. Trimming removed 3 bases from V and 0 bases from J; junction bases left unmatched: 5. The CDR3 loop spans 16 amino acids. CDR1 and CDR2 (germline): SGHRS, YFSETQ. CDR3 region: CASSSTGASSGNTIYF. The CDR3 DNA is TGCGCCAGCAGCTCGACAGGGGCCTCCTCTGGAAACACCATATATTTT.

The rearrangement joins TRBV5-5 to TRBJ2-3, with TRBD1 identical over 9 bases. The J segment lost 0 bases and the V segment lost 6 bases, leaving 5 bases of the junction unmatched. The CDR3 covers 15 residues. Germline CDR1 and CDR2: SGHKS and YYEKEE (reference sequence). In nucleotides, the CDR3 is TGTGCCAGCACCATAGGGACAGGGAGCACAGATACGCAGTATTTT. Translation gives CASTIGTGSTDTQYF.

The chain joins TRBV7-2 to TRBJ1-2, with 10 bases fitting TRBD1. There are 17 residues in the CDR3. Germline V lookup: CDR1 SGHTA, CDR2 FQGNSA. The V segment lost 5 bases and the J segment 4 bases; nucleotides outside the gene matches: 13. CDR3 amino acids: CASSALLGGQGIYGYTF. For the CDR3, the DNA is TGTGCCAGCAGCGCTCTTCTGGGGGGACAGGGGATCTATGGCTACACCTTC.